This T cell receptor (beta chain) is from a study of CD4 and CD8 cells across lung adenocarcinoma regions. Germline CDR1 reads MRHNA; CDR2 reads SNTAGT. The CDR3 has 13 residues. TCRdb ran MiXCR on the PCR reads and lists one entry per CDR3 protein. The sample includes fewer than 6,500 distinct CDR3 sequences, around 50% of them seen just once. Donors had localized lung adenocarcinoma, a non-small cell lung cancer. The sample holds one count of this clonotype. The J gene is TRBJ2-3, the V gene TRBV6-4, with D unclear. The better agreement between TRBJ2-7 and the DNA end casts doubt on the J call. The source is a female donor with lung adenocarcinoma. The CD4 and CD8 labels of this study may be unreliable. The sample taken for sequencing was CD4+ T cells from the center of a lung tumor. CDR3 loop: CASSLSTKDTQYF. Here the CDR3 DNA reads TGTGCCAGCAGTCTATCTACCAAAGATACGCAGTACTTC.